This TCR beta chain originates from a study of shared clonotypes between healthy human individuals. General study results and limits: Represented diversity (both genetic and exposure-history) was limited by the small number of donors. Only blood underwent sampling, and tissue repertoires likely differ.

From germline, CDR1 is SGHAT and CDR2 FQNNGV. This CDR3 region has 14 residues. Comments on this clone: Antigen: not known. The junction and the germline gene differ at one end; a read error may be behind it. Different DNA sequences within this sample yield the same CDR3.

Running of the assay took place at deep level. In the original analysis: ImmunoSEQ junction-only sequences lacked quality scores, so their filtering differed. Repertoires were generated with immunoSEQ multiplex PCR, while TCRdb's copy carries only in-frame clones and drops some. The V and J calls and clone size were taken over from that table, and D and trimming were inferred from the DNA. The data show about 92,000 clones, with about 45% seen just once and about 14% held by the top ten. The chain is built from TRBV11-2 and TRBJ1-1; D is perhaps TRBD1 (5 bases). Sequenced: PBMCs. The receptor comes from a middle-aged woman in good health. Some clones in this sample may be carry-over from other donors' samples. CDR3 sequence (DNA): TGTGCCAGCAGCTTATCCACAAGGGGCACTGAAGCCTTCTTT. This translates into CASSLSTRGTEAFF.